Sequencing of this TCR beta chain was carried out in a study of T cells in Graves' hyperthyroidism and ophthalmopathy. Study summary: Sampling of peripheral blood happened at initial diagnosis, prior to any treatment.

The germline CDR1 and CDR2 sequences are DFQATT and SNEGSKA (reference sequence). The CDR3 has 15 amino acids. In regard to this clonotype: Compared with germline, one end of the junction differs, possibly owing to a read error.

Researchers amplified the TCR beta CDR3 regions from RNA transcripts. TCR CDR3 regions were first amplified by RT-PCR with HTBI primers. In TCRdb, the multiplex PCR reads were re-called with MiXCR into one record per CDR3 protein. Of under 300,000 distinct CDR3 sequences listed, roughly 22% were seen once; the top ten hold approximately 60%. This receptor was taken from a man between 25 and 39 years old with Graves' ophthalmopathy. V is TRBV20-1 and J is TRBJ1-5; 7 bases map to TRBD1. Material for sequencing was blood. As DNA, the CDR3 is TGCAGTGGTAGACAGGGAGGGTCTAGCAATCAGCCCCAGCATTTT. Its translation is CSGRQGGSSNQPQHF.